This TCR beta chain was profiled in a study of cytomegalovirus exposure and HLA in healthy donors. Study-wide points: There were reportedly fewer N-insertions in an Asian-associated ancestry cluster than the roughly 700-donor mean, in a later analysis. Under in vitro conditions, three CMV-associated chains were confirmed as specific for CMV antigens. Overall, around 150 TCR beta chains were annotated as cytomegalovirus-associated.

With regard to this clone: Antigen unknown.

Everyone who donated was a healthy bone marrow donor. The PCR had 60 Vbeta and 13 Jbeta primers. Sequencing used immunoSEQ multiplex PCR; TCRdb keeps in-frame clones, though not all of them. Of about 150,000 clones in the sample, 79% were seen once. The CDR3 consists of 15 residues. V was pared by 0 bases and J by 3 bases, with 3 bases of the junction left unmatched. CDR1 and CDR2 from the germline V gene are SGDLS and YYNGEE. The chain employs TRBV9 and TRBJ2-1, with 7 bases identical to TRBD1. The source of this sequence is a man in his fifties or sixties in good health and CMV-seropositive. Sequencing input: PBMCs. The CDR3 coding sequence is TGTGCCAGCAGCGTAGCTTCAGGGGGCTACAATGAGCAGTTCTTC. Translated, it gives CASSVASGGYNEQFF.